This entry lists 15 T cell receptor beta chains sequenced from one sample in a study of blood T cell repertoires in COVID-19. Sequencing used immunoSEQ multiplex PCR; TCRdb keeps in-frame clones, though not all of them. The sample has roughly 150,000 clones; roughly nine tenths are singletons. The sequenced material came from peripheral blood. The receptors originated from a man in his late teens or twenties with COVID-19, enrolled during active disease.

The chain joins TRBV7-6 to TRBJ1-1; D perhaps matches TRBD1 (6 bases). This CDR3 has 17 amino acids. Trimming removed 2 bases from V and 0 bases from J, with 16 bases in between. CDR1 and CDR2 from the germline V gene are SGHVS and FNYEAQ. CDR3 in amino acids: CASSLKFAGAMNTEAFF. CDR3 sequence (DNA): TGTGCCAGCAGCTTAAAATTTGCAGGGGCAATGAACACTGAAGCTTTCTTT.

The chain carries TRBV19 and TRBJ2-7; D not resolved. The V end was cut by 1 base, the J end by 0 bases, with 10 bases between. The CDR3 spans 15 residues. Germline-derived CDR1 and CDR2 are LNHDA and SQIVND (reference sequence). The CDR3 sequence: CASSIGADNSYEQYF. In DNA, the CDR3 is TGTGCCAGTAGTATAGGGGCAGACAACTCCTACGAGCAGTACTTC.

The genes are TRBV28 and TRBJ1-2; 8 positions agree with TRBD1. The CDR3 has 17 residues. CDR1 is MDHEN and CDR2 is SYDVKM in the germline V gene. Trimming cost V 6 bases and J 10 bases; bases outside gene matches: 22. In DNA form, the CDR3 reads TGTGCCAGCAGCAGTTCCCCCCTCTCGACAGGGGATACCGCCTACACCTTC. Encoded protein: CASSSSPLSTGDTAYTF.

The rearrangement uses TRBV5-1 and TRBJ2-7, with 14 bases identical to TRBD2. V dropped 4 bases and J dropped 5; count of bases not matched to a gene: 5. The length of the CDR3 is 15 residues. Looked up from germline, CDR1 is SGHRS and CDR2 is YFSETQ. CDR3 sequence: CASSEGTSGGHEQYF. Here the CDR3 DNA reads TGCGCCAGCAGCGAAGGGACTAGCGGGGGCCACGAGCAGTACTTC.

The rearrangement joins TRBV18 to TRBJ2-7, with TRBD2 matching 14 bases. V lost 5 bases to trimming and J lost 2 bases; unmatched junction nucleotides: 8. This CDR3 comprises 17 residues. CDR1 is KGHSH, CDR2 LQKENI, per germline. The CDR3 region has the DNA TGTGCCAGCTCAATAGGGACTAGCGGGAGAAGGACCTACGAGCAGTACTTC. Encoded protein: CASSIGTSGRRTYEQYF.

This clone was seen a few times. CDR3 residues: CASSIGPQQDTQYF. The CDR3 DNA reads as TGTGCCAGCAGCATAGGGCCTCAACAAGATACGCAGTATTTT. V usage is TRBV9 and J usage is TRBJ2-3; D is ambiguous. This CDR3 is 14 amino acids long. The germline V gene has CDR1 SGDLS and CDR2 YYNGEE. V lost 4 bases, J lost 5 bases, and 14 bases lay in between. Variable domain in full (rest from reference TRBV9 and TRBJ2-3): DSGVTQTPKHLITATGQRVTLRCSPRSGDLSVYWYQQSLDQGLQFLIQYYNGEERAKGNILERFSAQQFPDLHSELNLSSLELGDSALYFCASSIGPQQDTQYFGPGTRLTVL.

The chain joins TRBV28 to TRBJ1-6; D may be TRBD1 (6 bases). Germline CDR1 reads MDHEN; CDR2 reads SYDVKM. CDR3 length equals 14 residues. With 3 bases removed from V and 8 bases from J, the gap between germline ends came to 11 bases. The CDR3 bases are TGTGCCAGCAGTTTCGGACAGCGTTATTCACCCCTCCACTTT. This translates into CASSFGQRYSPLHF. Filled out from reference TRBV28 and TRBJ1-6, the complete variable domain reads DVKVTQSSRYLVKRTGEKVFLECVQDMDHENMFWYRQDPGLGLRLIYFSYDVKMKEKGDIPEGYSVSREKKERFSLILESASTNQTSMYLCASSFGQRYSPLHFGNGTRLTVT.

The V and J genes are TRBV18 and TRBJ1-5; D is possibly TRBD1 (6 bases). The CDR3 contains 12 residues. The V and J ends lost 4 bases and 5 bases respectively, with 6 bases between them. In germline, CDR1 is KGHSH, CDR2 LQKENI. CDR3 loop: CASSQGDQPQHF. The CDR3 nucleotides read TGTGCCAGCTCACAGGGGGATCAGCCCCAGCATTTT.

The chain employs TRBV4-3 and TRBJ2-3, with a weak D call TRBD1 (6 bases). V lost 8 bases, J lost 2 bases, and 17 bases lay in between. CDR3 length equals 15 residues. Germline-derived CDR1 and CDR2 are LGHNA and YSLEER. The chain's CDR3 is CASQGAWTDTDTQYF. In DNA form, the CDR3 reads TGCGCCAGCCAAGGGGCCTGGACAGACACAGATACGCAGTATTTT.

This sequence joins TRBV5-4 and TRBJ2-1; unclear D gene. CDR1 and CDR2 from the germline V gene are SGHNT and YYREEE (reference sequence). There are 15 residues in the CDR3. The ends were cut back, 0 bases at V and 0 bases at J, with 7 bases in the middle. CDR3 residues: CASSLEPSSYNEQFF. For the CDR3, the DNA is TGTGCCAGCAGCTTGGAGCCGAGCTCCTACAATGAGCAGTTCTTC.

The CDR3 nucleotides read TGTGCCAGCAGCTTCTTCAGCGGGAGGAACACCGGGGAGCTGTTTTTT. Translating it yields CASSFFSGRNTGELFF. The V gene is TRBV11-2, the J gene TRBJ2-2, with 8 bases fitting TRBD2. Germline V gene data show CDR1 as SGHAT and CDR2 as FQNNGV. The V segment lost 3 bases and the J segment 1 base; nucleotides outside the gene matches: 4. CDR3 length: 16 amino acids.

The chain is built from TRBV6-2 or TRBV6-3 and TRBJ1-2; perhaps TRBD1 as D (5 bases). Germline CDR1 MNHEY, CDR2 SVGEGT. V dropped 3 bases and J dropped 8 bases, with 13 bases sitting between them. The CDR3 has 13 residues. The CDR3 bases are TGTGCCAGCAGTTATGGGCAGGGCATCGGCTACACCTTC. Its protein product is CASSYGQGIGYTF.

This chain links TRBV13 with TRBJ2-3; D is perhaps TRBD2 (7 bases). Germline V gives CDR1 PRHDT, CDR2 FYEKMQ (reference sequence). The CDR3 spans 20 residues. V dropped 4 bases and J dropped 2 bases, with 28 bases sitting between them. Here the CDR3 DNA reads TGTGCCAGCAGCTCCGGGGGGCTAGCGGTCCTCGCGGGGGTCACAGATACGCAGTATTTT. This gives the protein CASSSGGLAVLAGVTDTQYF.

This rearrangement joins TRBV25-1 to TRBJ2-3, with D tentatively TRBD2 (6 bases). The V gene's germline CDR1 is MGHDK and CDR2 SYGVNS. This CDR3 is built from 12 residues. Trimming pared 6 bases from V and 4 bases from J, leaving 8 bases between. The CDR3 coding sequence is TGTGCCAGCAGGGGCGGGGCAGATACGCAGTATTTT. Translating it yields CASRGGADTQYF.

The rearrangement links TRBV24-1 to TRBJ2-1, with a tentative D call TRBD2 (6 bases). The germline V gene encodes CDR1 KGHDR and CDR2 SFDVKD. V lost 7 bases, J lost 1 base, and 7 bases lay in between. The CDR3 covers 13 residues. CDR3 residues: CATRGLSYNEQFF. CDR3 DNA sequence: TGTGCCACCAGAGGACTATCCTACAATGAGCAGTTCTTC.